This entry concerns a single TCR beta chain. The target of this receptor is not known. The conserved closing phenylalanine or tryptophan is absent in this CDR3, likely reflecting a read error. The DNA is omitted, as the CDR3 cannot be located on it reliably, and the CDR3 follows TCRdb's listing. The data belong to a study of cytomegalovirus exposure and HLA in healthy donors (dated by TCRdb to the late 2010s). About the investigation overall: According to an earlier analysis of 587 of the donors, about 179 million T cells yielded 90 million to 140 million unique TCR beta sequences and 276 Gb of sequence data. Of the 300 to 450 genotyped donors, more than 75% were placed in the genetic ancestry cluster associated with self-reported Caucasian donors. A later genetic analysis took genome-wide SNP genotypes for about 65% of the 666 donors and used that subset as a discovery cohort. The T cell repertoires of 550 to 850 subjects were profiled by immunosequencing and related to cytomegalovirus serostatus. Besides the first cohort of some 670 subjects, a separate validation cohort made up of 95 to 150 different subjects was used. Rather than using new phenotypic data, the later analysis identified candidate immune exposures from TCR beta sequences and from how often those sequences occurred across donors. In an earlier analysis of roughly 600 of the donors, high-throughput TCR beta sequencing was used to judge whether each TCR beta V gene segment behaved as functional or pseudogenic. Every discovery cohort repertoire had been produced on one sequencing platform. A later analysis re-examined previously published TCR beta repertoires from 600 to 700 donors and added high-resolution HLA genotyping to investigate patterns of TCR occurrence. Approximately 300 gigabases of sequencing data and tens of millions of unique TCR sequences were included in an early release covering about 700 HLA-typed donors. Donor age, sex, ethnicity and CMV serostatus were compiled together with the repertoire data. Among some 400 genotyped donors of the cohort, an average of about 240,000 unique TCR beta nucleotide sequences was sequenced per donor, of which 15% to 20% were non-productive. The study aimed to test whether signatures of past pathogen exposure could be identified by cataloging public T cell receptors. A handful of DR-DQ haplotypes were handled as single units for association and clustering because linkage in the cohort was strong. HLA typing included class I and class II loci at four-digit resolution. Typing coverage varied by locus: about 620-640 donors for A, B, C, DRB1 and DQB1; roughly 510 for DQA1; around 610 for DPA1; roughly 450 for DPB1. The study combined high-throughput TCR immunosequencing, statistical association of individual TCRs with disease status, and machine learning to predict cytomegalovirus infection status.

The paper as a whole reports these results and caveats: This cohort had only TCR beta chains sequenced, and the lack of alpha or paired-chain data limited which features could be detected. The classifier was reported to diagnose cytomegalovirus status with high specificity and sensitivity in both the original and validation cohorts. Across donors, most TCR sequences were observed very rarely, whereas some public TCRs were present in many individuals. In a later genetic analysis, a missense DCLRE1C variant was associated with V-gene and J-gene trimming of TCR beta chains, and the association was replicated in an independent cohort. Broadly in line with IMGT annotations, most TCR beta V segments showed up in productive rearrangements about 87% or about 30% of the time in an earlier analysis of several hundred of the donors. About 15 rarely observed V segments, including chromosome 9 orphons, were excluded from the earlier analysis of 550 to 700 of the donors because counts were too low. In a later genetic analysis, fewer N-insertions in productive TCRs were reported among donors in an Asian-associated ancestry cluster than the roughly 700-donor mean. In a later analysis, TCR association rates were found to vary across HLA loci, with the most associated TCRs seen for DRB1 alleles and the fewest for HLA-C alleles. In vitro tests confirmed that three of the cytomegalovirus-associated TCR beta chains recognize cytomegalovirus antigens. It was suggested by the authors that the approach could potentially be generalized to other disease states and immunological phenotypes. CMV serostatus was the only immune exposure information available for the cohort. A total of fewer than 200 TCR beta chains were listed by the study as associated with cytomegalovirus. A later analysis reported that several top co-occurrence clusters appeared linked to parvovirus B19, influenza, CMV and Epstein-Barr virus. Because some donors lacked HLA typing at each locus, the association tests relied only on the typed subset. Correlated functional status among segregating V segments might be attributable to linkage disequilibrium, but an unknown experimental factor could not be ruled out. Specific HLA alleles were associated with over 15,000 TCR beta sequences at a false discovery rate of 0.05 in a later analysis. A further reported finding was that TCR beta sequences accurately predicted the HLA-A and HLA-B alleles for most subjects in the first cohort. A cluster of highly shared sequence variants was judged likely to represent a technical artifact of the sequencing pipeline. In a later analysis, HLA-associated TCR beta chains showed more clonal expansion and lower generation probabilities than non-associated chains that were equally common. A later analysis found that most CMV-associated TCR beta chains appeared HLA-restricted, with HLA associations seemingly driven largely by CMV exposure. Roughly uniform sequencing depth across donors was assumed in presence/absence analyses, although this assumption may not hold. When HLA alleles, especially DR and DQ, strongly co-occurred, attributing TCR associations to individual alleles was difficult.

In total, over 600 healthy bone marrow donors made up the cohort. At the time of sampling, every cohort member was nominally healthy, though immune exposures that went unrecorded were likely present. The donor was CMV seronegative and belonged to the group of around 350 seronegative cohort members. Every donor gave a peripheral blood sample, and the peripheral blood mononuclear cells from that sample were used for TCR beta sequencing. Genomic DNA was extracted from the blood cell samples with the Qiagen DNeasy Blood Extraction Kit. Library creation used the immunoSEQ multiplex PCR assay. The multiplex PCR relied on a mix of 60 forward primers for TCR Vbeta segments and 13 reverse primers for TCR Jbeta segments. A multiplex PCR assay on genomic DNA amplified the CDR3 region of rearranged TCR beta genes. The amplified TCR beta libraries were sequenced on the Illumina HiSeq System as 87-base-pair reads. The study's own analysis went as follows. A later analysis counted 65 million to 90 million unique TCR beta chains across the 640 or so repertoires, and 9.5 million to 11 million of these chains were shared by at least two donors. A nearest-neighbor algorithm error-corrected the raw reads and collapsed the reads into unique sequences, merging closely related sequences to remove PCR and sequencing errors. CDR3 sequences were aligned to IMGT reference sequences to assign V, D and J gene segments. For a sequence to be retained, a match of at least six nucleotides to both a V gene segment and a J gene segment was required. Rearrangements were called productive when the CDR3 lacked stop codons and stayed in frame with V and J; all others were non-productive. Following IMGT convention, CDR3 was defined as the stretch from the second conserved V-encoded cysteine to the conserved J-encoded phenylalanine. In an earlier analysis of 550 to 650 of the donors, sequences lacking an unambiguous match to a single V gene segment were excluded. In an earlier analysis of approximately 610 of the donors, V segments were called functional above 56.7% productive rearrangements and were called segregating when the between-donor standard deviation exceeded 5%. A statistical classification framework was developed to diagnose cytomegalovirus status using the catalog of TCR beta chain sequences. In a later analysis, V and J genes were assigned by comparing TCR nucleotide sequences against IMGT/GENE-DB human TR gene sequences. Using the TCRdist pipeline, a later analysis assigned CDR3 sequences along with most-parsimonious VDJ recombination scenarios. In a later analysis, each TCR beta chain was defined by its CDR3 amino acid sequence together with its V-gene family, and reads lacking a unique V-gene family were excluded. As a way to deal with suspected cross-contamination and a sequencing artifact, a later analysis dropped 592 nucleotide sequences that were highly shared and had low generation probability. A later analysis calculated a clonal expansion index for each public chain from normalized within-repertoire ranks of inferred template counts. A later analysis computed generation probabilities with a VDJ recombination model fitted to out-of-frame rearrangements, and checked the results against IGoR. A later analysis scored TCR-TCR, TCR-HLA and TCR-CMV co-occurrence with hypergeometric tests, applying a repertoire-size bias correction to TCR pairs. False discovery rates were estimated in a later analysis by permuting HLA or CMV assignments 20 times. In a later analysis, co-occurring TCRs were grouped using DBSCAN, with TCRdist sequence similarity added in when clustering inside HLA-allele-positive subsets. Co-occurrence clustering excluded repertoires with fewer than 30,000 or more than 120,000 public chains, plus five with anomalous nucleotide sharing. The clones in this table, taken by TCRdb from immuneACCESS, are in-frame only. Not every clone is retained; where verified, under half of the shortfall comes from an unresolved V gene, and the cause of the rest is unknown. Clone size and the V and J calls come from that table; the DNA yielded D and trimming. The sample table lists around 120,000 clones, more than 60% of them with a count of one. Approximately 1.7% of the sample lies in the top ten.

The receptor comes from a woman in her thirties or forties in good health and CMV-seronegative. Sequenced material: PBMCs.

The CDR3 reads CVRSLAMGRGPL. Here the chain combines TRBV7-5 and TRBJ1-2. TRBV7-5 represents a pseudogene. The CDR3 totals 12 residues, both ends included.